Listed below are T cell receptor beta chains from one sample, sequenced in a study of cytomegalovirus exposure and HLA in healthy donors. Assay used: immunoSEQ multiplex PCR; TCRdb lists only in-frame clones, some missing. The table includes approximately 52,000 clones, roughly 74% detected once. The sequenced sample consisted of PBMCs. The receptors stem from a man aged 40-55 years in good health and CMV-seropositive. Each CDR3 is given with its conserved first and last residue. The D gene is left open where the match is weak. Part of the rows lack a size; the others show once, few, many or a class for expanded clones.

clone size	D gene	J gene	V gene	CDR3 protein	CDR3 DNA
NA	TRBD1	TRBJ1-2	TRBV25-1	CASSEVDRGNYGYTF	TGTGCCAGCAGTGAGGTAGACAGGGGAAACTATGGCTACACCTTC
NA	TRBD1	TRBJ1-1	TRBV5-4	CASSNRDSLKAFF	TGTGCCAGCAGCAATCGGGACAGTTTGAAGGCTTTCTTT
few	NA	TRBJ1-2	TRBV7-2	CASSSVNYGYTF	TGTGCCAGCAGCTCCGTTAACTATGGCTACACCTTC
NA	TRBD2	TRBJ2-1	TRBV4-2	CASSHRRGGNEQFF	TGTGCCAGCAGCCATCGGCGGGGGGGAAATGAGCAGTTCTTC
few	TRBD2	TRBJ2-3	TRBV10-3	CAITPVAGGLNTQYF	TGTGCCATCACCCCTGTAGCGGGGGGGCTAAATACGCAGTATTTT
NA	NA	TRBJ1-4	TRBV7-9	CASSIAIQGPGFF	TGTGCCAGCAGCATAGCGATCCAGGGGCCCGGGTTTTTT
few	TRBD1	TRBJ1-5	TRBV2	CASSGQGVSNQPQHF	TGTGCCAGCAGTGGACAGGGGGTTAGCAATCAGCCCCAGCATTTT
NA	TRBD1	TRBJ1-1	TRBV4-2	CASSQESTGEDTEAFF	TGTGCCAGCAGCCAAGAGTCGACAGGGGAGGACACTGAAGCTTTCTTT
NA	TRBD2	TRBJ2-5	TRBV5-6	CASSLRSGGQETQYF	TGTGCCAGCAGCTTGAGGAGCGGGGGGCAAGAGACCCAGTACTTC
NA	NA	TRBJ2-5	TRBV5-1	CASSLAMLRETQYF	TGCGCCAGCAGCTTGGCCATGCTGCGCGAGACCCAGTACTTC
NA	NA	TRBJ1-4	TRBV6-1	CASRSQGSGNEKLFF	TGTGCCAGCAGAAGCCAGGGTTCGGGTAATGAAAAACTGTTTTTT
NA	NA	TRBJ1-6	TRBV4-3	CASSQERQDNSPLHF	TGCGCCAGCAGCCAAGAACGGCAGGATAATTCACCCCTCCACTTT